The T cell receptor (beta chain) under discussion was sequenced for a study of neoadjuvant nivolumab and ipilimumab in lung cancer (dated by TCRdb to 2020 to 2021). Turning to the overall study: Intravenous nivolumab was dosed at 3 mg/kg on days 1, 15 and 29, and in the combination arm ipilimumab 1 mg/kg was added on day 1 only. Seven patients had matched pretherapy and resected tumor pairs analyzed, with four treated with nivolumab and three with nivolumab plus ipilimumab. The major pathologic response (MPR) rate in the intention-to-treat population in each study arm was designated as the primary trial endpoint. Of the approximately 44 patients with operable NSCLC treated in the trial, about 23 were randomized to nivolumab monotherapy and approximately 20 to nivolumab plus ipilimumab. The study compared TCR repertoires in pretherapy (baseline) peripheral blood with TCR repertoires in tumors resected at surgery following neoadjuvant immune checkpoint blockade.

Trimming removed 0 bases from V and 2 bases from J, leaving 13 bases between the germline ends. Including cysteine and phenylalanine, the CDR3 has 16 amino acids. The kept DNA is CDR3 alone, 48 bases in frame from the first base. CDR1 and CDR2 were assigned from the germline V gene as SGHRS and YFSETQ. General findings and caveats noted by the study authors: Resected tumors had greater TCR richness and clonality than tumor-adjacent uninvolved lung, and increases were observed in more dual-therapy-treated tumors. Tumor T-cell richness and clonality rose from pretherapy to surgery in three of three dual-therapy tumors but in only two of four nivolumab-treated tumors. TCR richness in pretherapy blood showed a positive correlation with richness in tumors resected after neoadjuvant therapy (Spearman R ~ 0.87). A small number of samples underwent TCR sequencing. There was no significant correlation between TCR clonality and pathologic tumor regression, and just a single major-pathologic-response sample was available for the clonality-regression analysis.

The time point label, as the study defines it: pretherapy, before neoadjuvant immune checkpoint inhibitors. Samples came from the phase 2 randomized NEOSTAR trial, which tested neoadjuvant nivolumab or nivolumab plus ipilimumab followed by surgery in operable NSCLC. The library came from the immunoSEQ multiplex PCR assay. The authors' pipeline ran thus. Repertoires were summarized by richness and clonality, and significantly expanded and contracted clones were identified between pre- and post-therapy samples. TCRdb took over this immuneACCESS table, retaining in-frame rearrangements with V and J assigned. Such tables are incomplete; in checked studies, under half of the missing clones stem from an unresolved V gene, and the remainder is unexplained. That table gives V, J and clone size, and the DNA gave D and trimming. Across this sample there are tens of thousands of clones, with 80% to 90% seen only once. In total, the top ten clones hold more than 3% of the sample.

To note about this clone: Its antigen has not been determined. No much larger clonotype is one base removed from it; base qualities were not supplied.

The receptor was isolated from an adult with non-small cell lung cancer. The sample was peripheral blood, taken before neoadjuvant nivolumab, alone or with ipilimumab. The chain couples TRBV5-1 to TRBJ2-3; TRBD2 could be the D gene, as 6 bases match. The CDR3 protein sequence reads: CASSLGSRGNTDTQYF. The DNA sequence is TGCGCCAGCAGCTTGGGCTCCCGGGGGAACACAGATACGCAGTATTTT.